This T cell receptor (beta chain) emerged from a study of blood T cell repertoires in COVID-19. The wider study: From the United States, Italy and Spain came samples of acute and convalescent COVID-19. Nucleic acid was either cDNA or gDNA, and it came from T cells, B-cell-depleted T cells, or PBMCs.

The V segment lost 1 base and the J segment 4 bases; nucleotides outside the gene matches: 5. The CDR3 contains 16 residues. Germline V lookup: CDR1 MGHRA, CDR2 YSYEKL. Sequencing used immunoSEQ multiplex PCR; TCRdb keeps in-frame clones, though not all of them. The sample lists around 170,000 clones; 80% to 85% were seen once. This clone was seen once. The chain joins TRBV4-1 to TRBJ1-2; 11 positions agree with TRBD1. Sequencing input: peripheral blood. This receptor was identified in a woman aged 55 to 70 with acute or convalescent COVID-19. CDR3 sequence reads: CASSQVGTGGSYGYTF. As DNA, the CDR3 is TGCGCCAGCAGCCAAGTCGGGACAGGGGGGTCCTATGGCTACACCTTC.